The next 19 T cell receptor beta chains were all read from a single sample in a study of spatial heterogeneity in lung cancer. Each CDR3 protein is one row after TCRdb ran MiXCR on the 5' RACE reads. The table shows around 110,000 distinct CDR3 sequences, with 12% occurring only once. The time point is: blood at routine non-recurrence follow-up after resection. Unsorted tumor, nontumor lung tissue or cryopreserved PBMC supplied the whole RNA. The specimen comprised PBMCs, sampled at follow-up. Receptors were obtained from a male donor with early-stage non-small cell lung cancer.

The rearrangement links TRBV3-1 to TRBJ2-7, with D perhaps TRBD1 (6 bases). Trimming pared 7 bases from V and 2 bases from J, leaving 18 bases between. The CDR3 is 15 residues long. Germline V gene data show CDR1 as LGHDT and CDR2 as YNNKEL (reference sequence). The CDR3 DNA reads TGTGCCAGCAACCGCGAAGGGGGACACCCCTACGAGCAGTACTTC. Residues: CASNREGGHPYEQYF.

This clonotype was seen ten or more times. The V gene is TRBV27, the J gene TRBJ1-6; 7 nucleotides match TRBD1. Trimming took 6 bases from V and 7 from J; bases not matched to a gene: 9. This CDR3 is built from 15 residues. The germline gives CDR1 MNHEY, CDR2 SMNVEV (reference sequence). CDR3 loop: CASSPRGQSNSPLHF. The CDR3 region has the DNA TGTGCCAGCAGCCCGCGGGGACAGTCCAATTCACCCCTCCACTTT.

This clonotype turned up a few times. The chain has TRBV28 and TRBJ2-3; D not certain. Germline CDR1 and CDR2: MDHEN and SYDVKM. V lost 6 bases to trimming and J lost 11 bases, with 12 bases between them. The CDR3 spans 11 residues. This CDR3 reads CASSWTSRQYF. The CDR3 DNA reads TGTGCCAGCAGCTGGACCAGTAGGCAGTATTTT.

This clonotype was picked up many times. This rearrangement joins TRBV20-1 to TRBJ2-1; TRBD2 agrees at 14 bases. CDR1 and CDR2 (germline): DFQATT, SNEGSKA (reference sequence). V gave up 6 bases and J gave up 4 bases; unmatched junction bases: 2. This CDR3 has 14 residues. CDR3 DNA: TGCAGTGCCGGGACTAGCGGGGGATACAATGAGCAGTTCTTC. It codes for CSAGTSGGYNEQFF.

This clonotype was found a few times. The chain links TRBV3-1 to TRBJ2-7; possibly TRBD1 for D (5 bases). In germline, CDR1 is LGHDT, CDR2 YNNKEL (reference sequence). CDR3 length equals 11 residues. Trimming removed 6 bases at V and 7 bases at J, with 10 bases between. This CDR3 reads CASRFGAEQYF. In DNA form, the CDR3 reads TGTGCCAGCAGATTTGGGGCGGAGCAGTACTTC.

The V and J genes are TRBV2 and TRBJ2-2; D is unclear. The V end was cut by 6 bases, the J end by 4 bases, with 3 bases between. From germline, CDR1 is SNHLY and CDR2 FYNNEI. The CDR3 is 11 residues long. CDR3 protein: CASRFTGELFF. CDR3 nucleotides: TGTGCCAGCAGATTCACCGGGGAGCTGTTTTTT.

Many counts were recorded for this clonotype. The V gene is TRBV7-8, the J gene TRBJ2-5; D remains ambiguous. This CDR3 has 15 amino acids. Looked up from germline, CDR1 is SGHVS and CDR2 is FQNEAQ. Trimming shortened V by 2 bases and J by 2 bases, and 12 bases separated the two germline ends. CDR3 coding DNA: TGTGCCAGCAGCTTAAGGCTCGTGGGACAAGAGACCCAGTACTTC. Residues: CASSLRLVGQETQYF.

This clonotype has only a few counts. The J gene is TRBJ2-1, the V gene TRBV5-4, with 8 bases identical to TRBD1. V trimming: 0 bases; J trimming: 7 bases; junction bases outside the gene matches: 6. CDR3 length: 15 amino acids. The germline CDR1 and CDR2 sequences are SGHNT and YYREEE (reference sequence). The CDR3 DNA follows: TGTGCCAGCAGCTTGGTGGCAGGGGGCCAGAATGAGCAGTTCTTC. This sequence encodes CASSLVAGGQNEQFF.

The chain is built from TRBV29-1 and TRBJ2-7, with 12 bases that match TRBD2. The length of the CDR3 is 14 residues. Per the germline V gene, CDR1 is SQVTM and CDR2 is ANQGSEA. The V gene end was trimmed by 7 bases and the J gene end by 0 bases; junction bases not matched to a gene: 4. The CDR3 loop is CSAATSGSSYEQYF. The DNA of the CDR3 is TGCAGCGCTGCGACTAGCGGGAGCTCCTACGAGCAGTACTTC.

This clonotype was counted many times. The rearrangement joins TRBV20-1 to TRBJ2-3; D gene ambiguous. Trimming took 6 bases from V and 2 from J, leaving 3 bases between them. This CDR3 contains 10 residues. The germline gives CDR1 DFQATT, CDR2 SNEGSKA (reference sequence). This CDR3 is CSAATDTQYF. The CDR3 DNA sequence: TGCAGTGCCGCCACAGATACGCAGTATTTT.

V usage is TRBV5-1 and J usage is TRBJ2-2; no clear D. Germline-derived CDR1 and CDR2 are SGHRS and YFSETQ. V lost 7 bases and J 3 bases, leaving 16 bases between the germline ends. The CDR3 runs to 15 residues. The CDR3: CASAIQRLDTGELFF. Written as DNA, the CDR3 is TGCGCCAGCGCGATCCAAAGGCTAGACACCGGGGAGCTGTTTTTT.

This chain links TRBV3-1 with TRBJ2-7; D may match TRBD1 or TRBD2 (5 bases each). Germline V gene sequence: CDR1 LGHDT, CDR2 YNNKEL (reference sequence). V was trimmed by 0 bases and J by 3 bases, leaving 9 bases between them. The CDR3 runs 14 residues. This CDR3 is CASSQEGRYYEQYF. The CDR3 DNA sequence: TGTGCCAGCAGCCAAGAGGGACGGTACTACGAGCAGTACTTC.

This clonotype was counted a few times. CDR3 DNA sequence: TGTGCCAGCACTCAAGGCGGGGGGCTCTACGAGCAGTACTTC. Translating gives CASTQGGGLYEQYF. The chain joins TRBV25-1 to TRBJ2-7, with TRBD2 matching 8 bases. The CDR3 extends over 14 amino acids. The junction had 8 bases not matched to a gene; V was cut back by 7 bases and J by 3 bases. CDR1 is MGHDK, CDR2 SYGVNS, per germline.

The V and J genes are TRBV18 and TRBJ2-7, with D possibly TRBD2 on 7 matching bases. V was cut by 0 bases and J by 2 bases, with 11 bases left in between. Germline CDR1 is KGHSH and CDR2 is LQKENI. This CDR3 is built from 15 residues. The CDR3 DNA sequence: TGTGCCAGCTCACCACCTCGCGGGGGCCCCTACGAGCAGTACTTC. The encoded protein is CASSPPRGGPYEQYF.

A few counts support this clonotype. The V and J genes are TRBV13 and TRBJ1-5, with D uncertain. This CDR3 region has 14 residues. Trimming left V 3 bases short and J 2 bases short, with 8 bases between. Germline V CDR1 and CDR2: PRHDT, FYEKMQ (reference sequence). CDR3 sequence reads: CASSFGFGNQPQHF. Here the CDR3 DNA reads TGTGCCAGCAGCTTCGGATTTGGCAATCAGCCCCAGCATTTT.

This clonotype was counted ten times or more. This chain links TRBV7-2 with TRBJ1-3, with D possibly TRBD1 on 6 matching bases. The CDR3 runs 14 residues. The ends were cut back, 4 bases at V and 4 bases at J, with 11 bases in the middle. Germline CDR1 SGHTA, CDR2 FQGNSA. The CDR3 region is CASSSTGLGNTIYF. The CDR3 nucleotides read TGTGCCAGCAGCTCCACAGGGCTGGGAAACACCATATATTTT.

The chain carries TRBV19 and TRBJ1-4; a possible D gene is TRBD1 (5 bases). The V gene lost 5 bases and the J gene lost 3 bases, with 7 bases spanning the gap. CDR1 and CDR2 (germline): LNHDA, SQIVND (reference sequence). The length of the CDR3 is 13 residues. In nucleotides, the CDR3 is TGTGCCAGTAGTGGGGGAGCTAATGAAAAACTGTTTTTT. Translation gives CASSGGANEKLFF.

This clonotype was seen more than once but under ten times. The chain recombines TRBV10-3 with TRBJ1-4; D is unresolved. This CDR3 region has 12 residues. Trimming shortened V by 10 bases and J by 6 bases, and 12 bases separated the two germline ends. CDR1 ENHRY and CDR2 SYGVKD come from the germline V gene. The CDR3 is CATRAGDEKLFF. CDR3 sequence (DNA): TGTGCCACCCGGGCGGGTGATGAAAAACTGTTTTTT.

In this sample, this clonotype turned up many times. V gene TRBV20-1 combines with J gene TRBJ1-6; possible D gene TRBD1, 6 bases. Germline values: CDR1 DFQATT, CDR2 SNEGSKA (reference sequence). This CDR3 is 14 amino acids long. The V gene lost 3 bases and the J gene lost 6 bases, with 12 bases spanning the gap. DNA of the CDR3: TGCAGTGCTAGTCCAACAGGGAGTAATTCACCCCTCCACTTT. This codes for CSASPTGSNSPLHF.